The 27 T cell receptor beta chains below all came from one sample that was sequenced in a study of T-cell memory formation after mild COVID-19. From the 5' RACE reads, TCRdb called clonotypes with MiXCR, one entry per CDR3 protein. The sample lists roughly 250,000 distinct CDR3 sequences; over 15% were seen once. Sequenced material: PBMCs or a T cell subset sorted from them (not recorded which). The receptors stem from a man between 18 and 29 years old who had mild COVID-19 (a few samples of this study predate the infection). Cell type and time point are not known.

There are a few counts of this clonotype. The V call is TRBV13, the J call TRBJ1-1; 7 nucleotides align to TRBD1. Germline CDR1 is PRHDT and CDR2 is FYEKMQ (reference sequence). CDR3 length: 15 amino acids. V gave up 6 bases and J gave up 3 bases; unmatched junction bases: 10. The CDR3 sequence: CASRWKGAFDTEAFF. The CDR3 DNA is TGTGCCAGCAGATGGAAGGGGGCCTTTGACACTGAAGCTTTCTTT.

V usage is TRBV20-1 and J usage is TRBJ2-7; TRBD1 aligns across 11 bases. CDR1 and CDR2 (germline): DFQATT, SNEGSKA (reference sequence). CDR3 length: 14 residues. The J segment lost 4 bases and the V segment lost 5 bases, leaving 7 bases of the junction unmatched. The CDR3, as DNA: TGCAGTGCTCCCGGACAGGGGGCAGCGTACGAGCAGTACGTC. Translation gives CSAPGQGAAYEQYV.

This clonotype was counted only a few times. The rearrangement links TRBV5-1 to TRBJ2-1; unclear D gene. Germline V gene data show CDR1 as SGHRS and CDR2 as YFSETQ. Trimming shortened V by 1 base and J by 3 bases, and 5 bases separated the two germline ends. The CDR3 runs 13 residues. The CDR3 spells CASSLWGYNEQFF. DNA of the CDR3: TGCGCCAGCAGCTTGTGGGGCTACAATGAGCAGTTCTTC.

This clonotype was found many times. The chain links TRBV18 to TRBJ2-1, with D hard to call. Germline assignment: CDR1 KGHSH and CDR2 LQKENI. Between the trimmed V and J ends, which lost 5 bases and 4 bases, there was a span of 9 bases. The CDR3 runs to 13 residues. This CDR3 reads CASSFAGYNEQFF. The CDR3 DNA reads TGTGCCAGCTCATTTGCCGGATACAATGAGCAGTTCTTC.

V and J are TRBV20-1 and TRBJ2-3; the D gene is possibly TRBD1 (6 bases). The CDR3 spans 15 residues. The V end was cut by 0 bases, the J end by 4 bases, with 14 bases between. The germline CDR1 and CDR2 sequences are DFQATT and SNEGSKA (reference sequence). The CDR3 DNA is TGCAGTGCTAGAGATTGGGGGCGTGGGTCAGATACGCAGTATTTT. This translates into CSARDWGRGSDTQYF.

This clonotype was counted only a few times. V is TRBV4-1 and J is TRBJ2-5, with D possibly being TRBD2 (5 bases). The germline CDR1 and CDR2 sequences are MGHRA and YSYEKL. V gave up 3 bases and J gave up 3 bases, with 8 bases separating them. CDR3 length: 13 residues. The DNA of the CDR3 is TGCGCCAGCAGCCAGCGGACTGAAGAGACCCAGTACTTC. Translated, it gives CASSQRTEETQYF.

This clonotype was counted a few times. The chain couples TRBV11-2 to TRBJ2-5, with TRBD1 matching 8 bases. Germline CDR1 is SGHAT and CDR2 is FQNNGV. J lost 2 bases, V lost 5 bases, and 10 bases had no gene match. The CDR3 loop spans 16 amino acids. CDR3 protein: CASSRVPYRGQETQYF. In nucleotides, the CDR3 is TGTGCCAGCAGCCGTGTACCCTACAGGGGGCAAGAGACCCAGTACTTC.

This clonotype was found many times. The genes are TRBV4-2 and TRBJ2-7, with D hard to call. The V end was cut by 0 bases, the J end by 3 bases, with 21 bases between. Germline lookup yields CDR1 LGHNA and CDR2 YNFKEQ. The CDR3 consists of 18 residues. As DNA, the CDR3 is TGTGCCAGCAGCCAAGATTCGGCCTTCTCAGGATTGGACTACGAGCAGTACTTC. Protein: CASSQDSAFSGLDYEQYF.

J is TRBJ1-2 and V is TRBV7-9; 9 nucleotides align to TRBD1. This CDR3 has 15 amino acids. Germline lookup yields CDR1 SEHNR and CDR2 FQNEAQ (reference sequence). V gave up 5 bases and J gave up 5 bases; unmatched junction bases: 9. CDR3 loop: CASSTDRGPAYGYTF. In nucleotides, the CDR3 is TGTGCCAGCAGCACGGACAGGGGACCTGCGTATGGCTACACCTTC.

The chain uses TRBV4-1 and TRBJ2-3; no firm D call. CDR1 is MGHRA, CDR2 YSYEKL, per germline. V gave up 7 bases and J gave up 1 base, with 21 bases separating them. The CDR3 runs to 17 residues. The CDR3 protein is CASMAGWSGLGTDTQYF. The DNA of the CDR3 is TGCGCCAGCATGGCCGGGTGGTCCGGGCTGGGCACAGATACGCAGTATTTT.

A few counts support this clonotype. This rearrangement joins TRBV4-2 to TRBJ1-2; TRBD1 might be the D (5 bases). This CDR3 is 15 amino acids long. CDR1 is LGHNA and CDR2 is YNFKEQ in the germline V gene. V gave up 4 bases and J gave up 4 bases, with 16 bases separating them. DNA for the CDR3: TGTGCCAGCAGCCCTTTCGAATCGGGGCCCTATGGCTACACCTTC. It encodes CASSPFESGPYGYTF.

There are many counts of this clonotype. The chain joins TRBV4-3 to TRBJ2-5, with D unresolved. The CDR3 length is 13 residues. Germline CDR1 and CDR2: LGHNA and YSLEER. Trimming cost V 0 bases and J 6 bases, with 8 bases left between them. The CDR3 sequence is CASSQEVFQTQYF. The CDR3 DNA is TGCGCCAGCAGCCAAGAGGTATTCCAGACCCAGTACTTC.

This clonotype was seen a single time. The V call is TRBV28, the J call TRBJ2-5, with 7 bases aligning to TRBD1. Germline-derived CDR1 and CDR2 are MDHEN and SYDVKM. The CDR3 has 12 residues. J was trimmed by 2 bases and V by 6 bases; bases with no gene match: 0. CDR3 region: CASRQGQETQYF. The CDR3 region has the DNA TGTGCCAGCAGACAGGGGCAAGAGACCCAGTACTTC. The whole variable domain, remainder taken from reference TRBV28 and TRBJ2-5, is DVKVTQSSRYLVKRTGEKVFLECVQDMDHENMFWYRQDPGLGLRLIYFSYDVKMKEKGDIPEGYSVSREKKERFSLILESASTNQTSMYLCASRQGQETQYFGPGTRLLVL.

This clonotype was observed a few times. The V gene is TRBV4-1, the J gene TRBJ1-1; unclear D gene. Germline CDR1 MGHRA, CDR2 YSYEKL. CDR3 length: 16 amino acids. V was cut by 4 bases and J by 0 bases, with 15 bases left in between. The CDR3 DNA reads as TGCGCCAGCAGCCTCCGCCGGGCGGTCATGAACACTGAAGCTTTCTTT. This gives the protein CASSLRRAVMNTEAFF.

The CDR3 protein is CASTSFKTSGGRNEQFF. Written as DNA, the CDR3 is TGTGCCAGCACCTCCTTTAAGACTAGCGGGGGGCGGAATGAGCAGTTCTTC. The J gene is TRBJ2-1, the V gene TRBV7-2, with 13 positions matching TRBD2. The CDR3 has 17 amino acids. Germline CDR1 reads SGHTA; CDR2 reads FQGNSA. J gave up 7 bases and V 7 bases, and 13 bases lay outside the gene matches.

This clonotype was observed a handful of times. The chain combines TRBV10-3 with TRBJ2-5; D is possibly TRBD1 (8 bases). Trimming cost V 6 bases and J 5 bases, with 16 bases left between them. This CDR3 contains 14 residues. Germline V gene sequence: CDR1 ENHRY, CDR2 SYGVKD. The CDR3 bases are TGTGCCATCAGACCGACAGGGGAGGGGGAGACCCAGTACTTC. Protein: CAIRPTGEGETQYF.

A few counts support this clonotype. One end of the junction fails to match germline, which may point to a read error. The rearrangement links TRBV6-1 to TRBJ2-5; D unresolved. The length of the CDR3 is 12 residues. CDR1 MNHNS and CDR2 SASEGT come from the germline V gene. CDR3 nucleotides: TGTGCCGGCAGCTGGGACCAAGAGACCCAGTACTTC. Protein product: CAGSWDQETQYF.

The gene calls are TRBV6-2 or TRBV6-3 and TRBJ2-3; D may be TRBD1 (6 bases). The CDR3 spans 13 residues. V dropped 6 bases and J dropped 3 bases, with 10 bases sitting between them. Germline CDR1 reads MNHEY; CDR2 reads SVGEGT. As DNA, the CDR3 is TGTGCCAGCAGCCGGGACACTACAGATACGCAGTATTTT. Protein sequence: CASSRDTTDTQYF.

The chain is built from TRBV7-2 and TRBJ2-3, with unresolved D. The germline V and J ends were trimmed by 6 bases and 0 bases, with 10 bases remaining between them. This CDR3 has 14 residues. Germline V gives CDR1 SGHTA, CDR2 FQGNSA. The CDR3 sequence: CASRQAASTDTQYF. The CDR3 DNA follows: TGTGCCAGCAGGCAGGCGGCTAGCACAGATACGCAGTATTTT.

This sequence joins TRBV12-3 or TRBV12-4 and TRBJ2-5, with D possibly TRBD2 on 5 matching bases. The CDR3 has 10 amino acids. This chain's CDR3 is CAVRAETQYF. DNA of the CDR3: TGTGCTGTGCGGGCCGAGACCCAGTACTTC.

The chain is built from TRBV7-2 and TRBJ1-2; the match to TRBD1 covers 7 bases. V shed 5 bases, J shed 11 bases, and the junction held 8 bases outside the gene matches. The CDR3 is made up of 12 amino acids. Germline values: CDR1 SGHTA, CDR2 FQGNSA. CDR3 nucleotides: TGTGCCAGCAGCCCCGAGGGCAGGGGGTACACCTTC. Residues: CASSPEGRGYTF.

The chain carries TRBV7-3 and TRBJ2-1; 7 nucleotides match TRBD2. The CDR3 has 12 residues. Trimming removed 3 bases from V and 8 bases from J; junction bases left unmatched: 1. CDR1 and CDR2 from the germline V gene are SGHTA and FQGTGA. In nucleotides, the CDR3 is TGTGCCAGCAGCTTCGCGGGGGATGAGCAGTTCTTC. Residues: CASSFAGDEQFF.

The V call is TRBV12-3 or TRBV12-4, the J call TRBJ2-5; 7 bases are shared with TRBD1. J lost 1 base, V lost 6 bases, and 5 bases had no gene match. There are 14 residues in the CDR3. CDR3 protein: CASSPYRGQETQYF. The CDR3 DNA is TGTGCCAGCAGCCCCTACAGGGGCCAAGAGACCCAGTACTTC.

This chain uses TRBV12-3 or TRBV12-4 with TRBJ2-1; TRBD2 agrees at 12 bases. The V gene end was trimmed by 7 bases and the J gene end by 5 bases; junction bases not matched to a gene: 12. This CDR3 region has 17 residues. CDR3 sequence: CASTPSASGGANNEQFF. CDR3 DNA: TGTGCCAGCACCCCATCGGCTAGCGGGGGGGCCAACAATGAGCAGTTCTTC.

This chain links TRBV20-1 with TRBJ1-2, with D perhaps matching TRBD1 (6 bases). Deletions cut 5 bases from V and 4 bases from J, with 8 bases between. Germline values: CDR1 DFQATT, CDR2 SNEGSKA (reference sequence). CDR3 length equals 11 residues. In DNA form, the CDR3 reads TGCAGTGCTCAGACAGGCTATGGCTACACCTTC. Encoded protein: CSAQTGYGYTF.

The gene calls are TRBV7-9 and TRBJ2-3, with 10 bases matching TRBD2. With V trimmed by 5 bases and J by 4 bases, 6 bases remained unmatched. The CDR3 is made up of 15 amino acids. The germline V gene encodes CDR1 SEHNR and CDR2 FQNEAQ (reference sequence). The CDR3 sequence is CASSAVTSGADTQYF. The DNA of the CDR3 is TGTGCCAGCAGCGCCGTAACTAGCGGGGCAGATACGCAGTATTTT.

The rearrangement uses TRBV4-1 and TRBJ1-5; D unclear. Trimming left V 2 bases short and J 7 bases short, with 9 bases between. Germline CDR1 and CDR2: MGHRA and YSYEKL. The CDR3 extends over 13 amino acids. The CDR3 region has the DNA TGCGCCAGCAGCCAATTCATAGGCCAGCCCCAGCATTTT. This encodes CASSQFIGQPQHF.